These 16 T cell receptor beta chains were all obtained from the same sample, sequenced in a study of control samples from healthy donors and cancer patients. The data were produced by immunoSEQ multiplex PCR, yet TCRdb's version contains in-frame clones alone and is incomplete. This table holds around 120,000 clones, roughly 87% found once. The sample taken for sequencing was blood. The receptors originated from a man aged 35-49 years in good health.

This sequence joins TRBV19 and TRBJ1-1, with 8 positions matching TRBD1. The germline CDR1 and CDR2 sequences are LNHDA and SQIVND (reference sequence). After removal of 2 bases from V and 4 bases from J, the junction contained 15 bases not matched to a gene. CDR3 length: 18 amino acids. The CDR3 sequence is CASSINGQGYRLVTEAFF. In nucleotides, the CDR3 is TGTGCCAGTAGTATAAACGGACAGGGTTATCGGCTTGTCACTGAAGCTTTCTTT.

The V and J genes are TRBV5-8 and TRBJ2-1; 11 nucleotides line up with TRBD2. V lost 3 bases, J lost 9 bases, and 14 bases stayed unmatched. The CDR3 sequence is 17 residues long. In germline, CDR1 is SGHTS, CDR2 YDEGEE. CDR3 amino acids: CASSSPLAGARYGEQFF. As DNA, the CDR3 is TGTGCCAGCAGCTCCCCACTAGCGGGGGCCCGTTACGGTGAGCAGTTCTTC.

J is TRBJ2-7 and V is TRBV24-1; TRBD1 is a possible D gene (6 bases). Deletions cut 6 bases from V and 6 bases from J, with 8 bases between. From germline, CDR1 is KGHDR and CDR2 SFDVKD. CDR3 length equals 11 residues. Here the CDR3 DNA reads TGTGCCACCAGTAAGGGGGTCGAGCAGTACTTC. It specifies CATSKGVEQYF.

This chain links TRBV2 with TRBJ1-6, with D possibly TRBD1 on 6 matching bases. This CDR3 region has 14 residues. V was cut by 6 bases and J by 10 bases, with 16 bases left in between. Looked up from germline, CDR1 is SNHLY and CDR2 is FYNNEI. For the CDR3, the DNA is TGTGCCAGCAGAGACACAGGGTTATGGTCACCCCTCCACTTT. Its protein product is CASRDTGLWSPLHF.

This chain uses TRBV11-2 with TRBJ1-5, with a tentative D call TRBD1 (5 bases). The CDR3 consists of 17 residues. V lost 1 base and J lost 6, with 19 bases in between. Germline V gene data show CDR1 as SGHAT and CDR2 as FQNNGV. The CDR3 nucleotides read TGTGCCAGCAGCTTAGCACGGGTCGGGGGGGAAGGTCAGCCCCAGCATTTT. It codes for CASSLARVGGEGQPQHF.

The V and J genes are TRBV30 and TRBJ1-5; 9 positions match TRBD1. V was clipped by 3 bases and J by 6 bases; unmatched bases: 3. Germline loops: CDR1 GTSNPN, CDR2 SVGIG (reference sequence). The CDR3 sequence is 13 residues long. Here the CDR3 reads CAWSGDRAQPQHF. Written as DNA, the CDR3 is TGTGCCTGGAGCGGGGACAGGGCTCAGCCCCAGCATTTT.

This chain's CDR3 is CSSKSGGDTDTQYF. The CDR3 DNA reads as TGCAGCTCGAAATCGGGTGGAGATACAGATACGCAGTATTTT. This sequence joins TRBV29-1 and TRBJ2-3, with D uncertain. V shed 8 bases and J shed 3 bases, with 18 bases lying between them. Germline V gene sequence: CDR1 SQVTM, CDR2 ANQGSEA. This CDR3 spans 14 amino acids.

The chain couples TRBV11-3 to TRBJ1-6, with unresolved D. V lost 5 bases and J lost 2, with 10 bases in between. This CDR3 is built from 15 residues. CDR1 is SGHNT and CDR2 is YENEEA in the germline V gene. Written as DNA, the CDR3 is TGTGCCAGCAGCCCCCCGGGTGCCTATAATTCACCCCTCCACTTT. Translation gives CASSPPGAYNSPLHF.

V usage is TRBV4-3 and J usage is TRBJ1-1; 7 nucleotides match TRBD1. Germline trimming cut 6 bases from V and 3 bases from J; bases unmatched to any gene: 13. Germline V gives CDR1 LGHNA, CDR2 YSLEER. The CDR3 contains 16 residues. The CDR3, as DNA: TGCGCCAGCAGTCAGGAGCAAGGGGGCTGGGACACTGAAGCTTTCTTT. As protein: CASSQEQGGWDTEAFF.

The chain is built from TRBV7-3 and TRBJ1-1; D not certain. V was clipped by 5 bases and J by 1 base, with 8 bases between them. In germline, CDR1 is SGHTA, CDR2 FQGTGA. The length of the CDR3 is 13 residues. In DNA, the CDR3 is TGTGCCAGCAGCCGCACACAGAACACTGAAGCTTTCTTT. It codes for CASSRTQNTEAFF.

This chain uses TRBV29-1 with TRBJ1-1; TRBD1 aligns across 8 bases. CDR3 length: 16 amino acids. Germline V gene data show CDR1 as SQVTM and CDR2 as ANQGSEA. V gave up 7 bases and J gave up 3 bases; unmatched junction bases: 16. CDR3 loop: CSDPPGGEKGDTEAFF. The CDR3 DNA reads TGCAGCGATCCTCCAGGGGGCGAGAAGGGGGACACTGAAGCTTTCTTT.

This clone was detected a few times. This chain links TRBV6-5 with TRBJ2-7, with 8 bases identical to TRBD1. V shed 5 bases, J shed 2 bases, and the junction held 8 bases outside the gene matches. Germline assignment: CDR1 MNHEY and CDR2 SVGAGI. The CDR3 length is 15 residues. In DNA, the CDR3 is TGTGCCAGCAGTCTTGAGACAGGGGTGGCCTACGAGCAGTACTTC. It translates to CASSLETGVAYEQYF.

This clone was seen more than once but under ten times. The V call is TRBV4-1, the J call TRBJ2-5, with a possible D match to TRBD2 (6 bases). CDR1 is MGHRA, CDR2 YSYEKL, per germline. V was clipped by 2 bases and J by 5 bases, with 9 bases between them. The CDR3 has 13 residues. Here the CDR3 reads CASSQTRGETQYF. The CDR3 nucleotides are TGCGCCAGCAGCCAAACACGGGGGGAGACCCAGTACTTC.

This chain links TRBV29-1 with TRBJ2-5, with 7 bases that match TRBD1. V was clipped by 2 bases and J by 3 bases; unmatched bases: 3. CDR3 length equals 13 residues. CDR1 SQVTM and CDR2 ANQGSEA come from the germline V gene. CDR3 sequence reads: CSVERGPKETQYF. The CDR3 DNA is TGCAGCGTTGAAAGGGGGCCCAAAGAGACCCAGTACTTC.

The genes are TRBV7-3 and TRBJ1-5; D not certain. V was pared by 4 bases and J by 5 bases, with 6 bases between. This CDR3 is 12 amino acids long. Germline V gene data show CDR1 as SGHTA and CDR2 as FQGTGA. CDR3 loop: CASSSFDQPQHF. The CDR3 nucleotides are TGTGCCAGCAGCTCATTCGATCAGCCCCAGCATTTT.

The V and J genes are TRBV18 and TRBJ2-7; 7 bases match TRBD1. Germline V lookup: CDR1 KGHSH, CDR2 LQKENI. The junction had 6 bases not matched to a gene; V was cut back by 5 bases and J by 5 bases. The CDR3 sequence is 13 residues long. CDR3 DNA sequence: TGTGCCAGCTCATCAGACAGGGTCCACGAGCAGTACTTC. Translation gives CASSSDRVHEQYF.